The clone carrying this T cell receptor (beta chain) was detected a few times. The authors made cDNA by 5'RACE with 10-nucleotide random UMIs. TCRdb reprocessed the 5' RACE reads with MiXCR, giving one entry per CDR3 protein. The sample holds over 55,000 distinct CDR3 sequences; roughly a tenth are singletons and the top ten take roughly 10%. The data are from a study of neurological immune-mediated disorders. CDR1 and CDR2 from the germline V gene are DFQATT and SNEGSKA (reference sequence). V was cut by 0 bases and J by 3 bases, with 9 bases left in between. This CDR3 is 13 amino acids long. As to time point: longitudinal time-point 1 (baseline). Serving as healthy controls were blood bank volunteers based in Maryland, USA. For the unsorted libraries, 2 million PBMCs stored at -80 C served as input.

The J gene is TRBJ2-7, the V gene TRBV20-1, with a tentative D call TRBD2 (6 bases). Specimen: PBMCs. The TCR was taken from a man aged 30 to 39 in good health. CDR3 DNA sequence: TGCAGTGCTAGAGATAGGAGGGACTACGAGCAGTACTTC. As protein: CSARDRRDYEQYF.